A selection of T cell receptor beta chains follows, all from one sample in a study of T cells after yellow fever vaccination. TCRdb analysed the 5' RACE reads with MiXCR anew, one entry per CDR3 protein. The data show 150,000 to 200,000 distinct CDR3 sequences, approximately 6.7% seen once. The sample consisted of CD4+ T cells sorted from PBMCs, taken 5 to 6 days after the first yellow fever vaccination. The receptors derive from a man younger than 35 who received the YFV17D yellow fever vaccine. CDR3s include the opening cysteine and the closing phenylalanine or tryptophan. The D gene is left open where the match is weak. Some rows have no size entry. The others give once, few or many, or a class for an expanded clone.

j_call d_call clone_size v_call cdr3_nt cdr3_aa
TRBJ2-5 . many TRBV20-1 TGCAGTGCTATCCCCAGGGGGGGATGGTACCAAGAGACCCAGTACTTC CSAIPRGGWYQETQYF
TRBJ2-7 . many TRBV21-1 TGTGCCAGCAGCCAGCGGGGGCCCGTCTACGAGCAGTACTTC CASSQRGPVYEQYF
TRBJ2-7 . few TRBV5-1 TGCGCCAGCAGCTTGGAGGGAGATTTGCGTGTGCAGTACTTC CASSLEGDLRVQYF
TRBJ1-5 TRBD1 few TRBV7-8 TGTGCCAGCAGCTTAGAGGACAGGCCGGGCGGCAATCAGCCCCAGCATTTT CASSLEDRPGGNQPQHF
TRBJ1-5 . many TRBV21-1 TGTGCCAGCAGCAATCCCTTGGGGGACAGGAGTAGGAGCAATCAGCCCCAGCATTTT CASSNPLGDRSRSNQPQHF
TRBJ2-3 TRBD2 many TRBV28 TGTGCCAGCAGTCATAGTAGCGGGGGGGCCGGGGATACGCAGTATTTT CASSHSSGGAGDTQYF
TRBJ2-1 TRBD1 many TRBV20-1 TGCAGTGCGCCAAGGGACAGGGGTGGAGAGCAGTTCTTC CSAPRDRGGEQFF
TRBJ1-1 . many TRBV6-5 TGTGCCAGCAGTTACGGAGGGGCGGGAGGAGGAACTGAAGCTTTCTTT CASSYGGAGGGTEAFF
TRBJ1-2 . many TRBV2 TGTGCCAGCAGTGAAAATGGGATCCCCTATGGCTACACCTTC CASSENGIPYGYTF
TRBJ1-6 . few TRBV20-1 TGCAGTGCTAGAGATGGGGGGGCCGGCTCCTATAATTCACCCCTCCACTTT CSARDGGAGSYNSPLHF
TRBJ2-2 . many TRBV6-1 TGTGCCAGCAGACTTGGTTTGGCCGGGGAGCTGTTTTTT CASRLGLAGELFF
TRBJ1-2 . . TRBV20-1 TGCAGTGCTGGTGACAGGTCTAGCTATGGCTACACCTTC CSAGDRSSYGYTF
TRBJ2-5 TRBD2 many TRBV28 TGTGCCAGCAGGAATGGCGGGGGGGGCCAAGAGACCCAGTACTTC CASRNGGGGQETQYF
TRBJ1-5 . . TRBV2 TGTGCCAGCAGTGACCACAGGGAGTCCCAGCATTTT CASSDHRESQHF
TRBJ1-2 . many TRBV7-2 TGTGCCAGCAGCTCCGCAGGCGGGTATGGCTACACCTTC CASSSAGGYGYTF
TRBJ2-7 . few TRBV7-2 TGTGCCAGCAGCCTGGGGCAGGTGGGCGAGCAGTACTTC CASSLGQVGEQYF
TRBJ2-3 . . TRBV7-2 TGTGCCAGCAGCACAACACCCGGCGGAGATACGCAGTATTTT CASSTTPGGDTQYF
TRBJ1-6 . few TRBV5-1 TGCGCCAGCAGCTCGAATAATTCACCCCTCCACTTT CASSSNNSPLHF
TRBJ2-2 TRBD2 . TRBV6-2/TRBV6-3 TGTGCCAGCACCACGGGGGGGGCTGGCACCGGGGAGCTGTTTTTT CASTTGGAGTGELFF
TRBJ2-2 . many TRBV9 TGTGCCAGCAGGACGGGACGGAACACCGGGGAGCTGTTTTTT CASRTGRNTGELFF
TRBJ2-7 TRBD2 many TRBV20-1 TGCAGTGCTGGTCGCGGGGGGGCAGGCGAGCAGTACTTC CSAGRGGAGEQYF
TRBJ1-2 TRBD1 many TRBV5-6 TGTGCCAGCAGCTTTGTGAGACAGGGAGGAGGCTACACCTTC CASSFVRQGGGYTF
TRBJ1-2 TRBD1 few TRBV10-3 TGTGCCATCAGTGGAGGGCTCAATTCAGGGGGCCTCTATGGCTACACCTTC CAISGGLNSGGLYGYTF
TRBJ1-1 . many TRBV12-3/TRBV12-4 TGTGCCAGCATCCACCCGAGGGTGAACACTGAAGCTTTCTTT CASIHPRVNTEAFF
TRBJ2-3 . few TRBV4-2 TGTGCCAGCAGCCAAGAATTGGCCAGAACAGATACGCAGTATTTT CASSQELARTDTQYF
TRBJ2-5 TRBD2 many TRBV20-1 TGCAGTGCTACCCGACTAGCGCTTCAAGAGACCCAGTACTTC CSATRLALQETQYF
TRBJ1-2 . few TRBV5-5 TGTGCCAGCAGCTTGTCTACCCCAAGGAGGGCTAACTATGGCTACACCTTC CASSLSTPRRANYGYTF
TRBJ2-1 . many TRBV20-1 TGCAGTGCTGGTTCCTCAGGGGCGCCCTCCTACAATGAGCAGTTCTTC CSAGSSGAPSYNEQFF
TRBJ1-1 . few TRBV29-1 TGCAGCGTCCTCGAAGGGGTCGAGACTGAAGCTTTCTTT CSVLEGVETEAFF
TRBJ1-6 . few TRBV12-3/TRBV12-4 TGTGCCAGCAGTCAGGACAGAAAGGGATCACCCCTCCACTTT CASSQDRKGSPLHF
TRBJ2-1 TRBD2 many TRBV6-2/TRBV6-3 TGTGCCAGCAGAGGACTAGCGGGTCTCAATGAGCAGTTCTTC CASRGLAGLNEQFF
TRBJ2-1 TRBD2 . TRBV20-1 TGCAGTGCTAGAGAGGGACTAGCGGGGTATTTCAGCTCCTACAATGAGCAGTTCTTC CSAREGLAGYFSSYNEQFF
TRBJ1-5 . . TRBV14 TGTGCCAGCAGCAGGCCAGATCAGCCCCAGCATTTT CASSRPDQPQHF
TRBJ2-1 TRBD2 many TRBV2 TGTGCCAGCAGTGAACGGTCAGCGGGGAACAATGAGCAGTTCTTC CASSERSAGNNEQFF
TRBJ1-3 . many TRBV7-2 TGTGCCAGCAGCTTAACAGGGTCCGGAAACACCATATATTTT CASSLTGSGNTIYF
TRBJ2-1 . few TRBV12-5 TGTGCTAGTGGTTTATTCGATGAGCAGTTCTTC CASGLFDEQFF
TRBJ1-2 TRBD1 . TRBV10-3 TGTGCCATCACCAGGACAGGCGAGGGTGGCTACACCTTC CAITRTGEGGYTF
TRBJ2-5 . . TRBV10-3 TGTGCCACGCGGGACTTACGTGAGACCCAGTACTTC CATRDLRETQYF
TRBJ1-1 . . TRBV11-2 TGTGCCAGCAGCTTAGTACAGAAGGGGACTGAAGCTTTCTTT CASSLVQKGTEAFF
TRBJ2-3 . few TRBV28 TGTGCCAGCAGCCTAGGCACCAGCTCATCCTTTAGCACAGATACGCAGTATTTT CASSLGTSSSFSTDTQYF
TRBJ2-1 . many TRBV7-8 TGTGCCAGCAGCTCTAGGGGGAGCTCCTACAATGAGCAGTTCTTC CASSSRGSSYNEQFF
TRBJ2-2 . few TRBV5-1 TGCGCCAGCAACGAGCAAACGTCTGGCACCGGGGAGCTGTTTTTT CASNEQTSGTGELFF
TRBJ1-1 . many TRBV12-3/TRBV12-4 TGTGCCAGCAGTTACCGGGACGGGTTGAAGAACACTGAAGCTTTCTTT CASSYRDGLKNTEAFF
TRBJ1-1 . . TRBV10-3 TGTGCCATCAGAAGAACCGACGGATCGGAAGCTTTCTTT CAIRRTDGSEAFF
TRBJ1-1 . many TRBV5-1 TGCGCCAGCAGCCTAGGGGTTGGGGGCACTGAAGCTTTCTTT CASSLGVGGTEAFF
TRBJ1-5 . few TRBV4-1 TGCGCCAGCAGCCGTGGCGAAGGTTATCAGCCCCAGCATTTT CASSRGEGYQPQHF
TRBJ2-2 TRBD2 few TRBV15 TGTGCCACCAGCAGAGATCAGTGGGCTAGCGGGGTCGGGGAGCTGTTTTTT CATSRDQWASGVGELFF
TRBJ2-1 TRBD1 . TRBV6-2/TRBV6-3 TGTGCCAGCCAGGGGGTATCCTACAATGAGCAGTTCTTC CASQGVSYNEQFF